This TCR beta chain was sequenced in a study of T cells after yellow fever vaccination. This clonotype was counted only a few times. Its antigen remains unidentified. Template-switching 5'RACE yielded the TCR cDNA; a universal primer site and UMIs were added in the process. TCRdb reprocessed the 5' RACE reads via MiXCR and lists one record per CDR3 protein. This table has around 530,000 distinct CDR3 sequences, about a sixth appearing once. Germline CDR1 reads SGHTA; CDR2 reads FQGNSA. The length of the CDR3 is 15 residues. The trim removed 5 bases at V and 3 bases at J, leaving 6 bases unmatched. Broader study findings: Reappearing after the booster were most of the clones from primary vaccination (less than 97% CD4, approximately 85% CD8).

This chain uses TRBV7-2 with TRBJ2-2, with 7 bases aligning to TRBD2. The receptor's source is a man aged 18 to 35 who received the YFV17D yellow fever vaccine. Sequencing was performed on PBMCs, taken 5 to 6 days after the first yellow fever vaccination. The CDR3 DNA sequence: TGTGCCAGCAGCCGGCTGGGGGGGGACACCGGGGAGCTGTTTTTT. Encoded protein: CASSRLGGDTGELFF.